The present T cell receptor beta chain was sequenced within a study of cytomegalovirus exposure and HLA in healthy donors. Study-wide background: From donors who were HLA-typed, an early data release held 80 million or so unique TCRs. Regarding the study as a whole: Previously analyzed data showed that most TCR beta V segments were productive at a frequency of about 87% or about 30%.

This cohort consisted of healthy bone marrow donors. The PCR ran on 60 Vbeta and 13 Jbeta primers. In the original processing: Some 11 million of the about 80 million unique TCR beta chains counted in a later analysis were shared. TCRdb's copy holds only in-frame clones and misses some; the assay was immunoSEQ multiplex PCR. Clone size and V and J calls were adopted from that table, with D and trimming inferred from the DNA. The sample lists around 74,000 clones, about 80% occurring once. Germline lookup yields CDR1 LGHNT and CDR2 FRNRAP. With 5 bases clipped from V and 5 bases from J, the junction kept 13 bases outside the gene matches. CDR3 length equals 18 residues. To note about this clone: Its specificity is not known.

The sequencing input was PBMCs. The chain combines TRBV12-5 with TRBJ2-2, with 11 nucleotides matching TRBD1. This TCR came from a man aged 25-45 years in good health and CMV-seronegative. The CDR3 bases are TGTGCTAGTGGTCCCCTGGGACAGGGGGTTCAAAGGACCGGGGAGCTGTTTTTT. Amino acids: CASGPLGQGVQRTGELFF. The complete variable domain, with remaining parts taken from reference TRBV12-5 and TRBJ2-2, reads DARVTQTPRHKVTEMGQEVTMRCQPILGHNTVFWYRQTMMQGLELLAYFRNRAPLDDSGMPKDRFSAEMPDATLATLKIQPSEPRDSAVYFCASGPLGQGVQRTGELFFGEGSRLTVL.